The next 5 T cell receptor beta chains were all read from a single sample in a study of blood T cell repertoires in COVID-19. Only in-frame clones appear in the TCRdb table, and some are missing; sequencing was by immunoSEQ multiplex PCR. Counted here are 350,000 to 400,000 clones, 91% occurring once; the ten biggest clones make up roughly 0.86%. The sample consisted of PBMCs or T cells enriched from blood (not recorded which). The receptors stem from a woman in her thirties or forties who had been exposed to COVID-19.

With respect to this clone: At one of its ends the junction is not consistent with the germline gene, which may arise from a read error. The chain joins TRBV7-7 to TRBJ2-5; D is perhaps TRBD1 (6 bases). The V gene's germline CDR1 is SSHAT and CDR2 FNYEAQ (reference sequence). This CDR3 is 16 amino acids long. The CDR3 region has the DNA TGTGCTAGCAGTCCTACAGGGAGAGGGGGCCAAGAGACCCAGTACTTC. Translating gives CASSPTGRGGQETQYF. The full variable domain, in which reference TRBV7-7 and TRBJ2-5 provide the parts outside the CDR3, is GAGVSQSPRYKVTKRGQDVTLRCDPISSHATLYWYQQALGQGPEFLTYFNYEAQPDKSGLPSDRFSAERPEGSISTLTIQRTEQRDSAMYRCASSPTGRGGQETQYFGPGTRLLVL.

This chain joins TRBV3-1 (or the pseudogene TRBV3-2) and TRBJ2-2; D gene uncertain. Trimming removed 6 bases from V and 7 bases from J, with 9 bases in between. Germline CDR1 is LGHDT and CDR2 is YNNKEL (reference sequence). This CDR3 is 12 amino acids long. The chain's CDR3 is CASRSLFGELFF. In nucleotides, the CDR3 is TGTGCCAGCAGGTCACTATTCGGGGAGCTGTTTTTT.

The CDR3 region is CASRRDSNEKLFF. CDR3 sequence (DNA): TGTGCCAGCAGAAGGGACAGTAATGAAAAACTGTTTTTT. The V gene is TRBV2, the J gene TRBJ1-4; 7 positions match TRBD1. Losses at the gene ends were 6 bases for V and 4 bases for J; bases not matched to a gene: 2. CDR3 length: 13 amino acids. CDR1 and CDR2 (germline): SNHLY, FYNNEI.

The rearrangement links TRBV3-1 (or the pseudogene TRBV3-2) to TRBJ2-5; D may be TRBD1 (7 bases). This CDR3 has 15 residues. The germline CDR1 and CDR2 sequences are LGHDT and YNNKEL (reference sequence). Trimming removed 4 bases from V and 2 bases from J, with 14 bases in between. CDR3 nucleotides: TGTGCCAGCAGCCTCGAGACAGGGACTCAAGAGACCCAGTACTTC. It codes for CASSLETGTQETQYF.

The chain links TRBV19 to TRBJ2-1, with D unclear. Germline lookup yields CDR1 LNHDA and CDR2 SQIVND (reference sequence). Trimming pared 1 base from V and 7 bases from J, leaving 8 bases between. CDR3 length: 13 amino acids. The CDR3 region has the DNA TGTGCCAGTAGTATAGCCCCCTTGAATGAGCAGTTCTTC. Translated: CASSIAPLNEQFF.